Shown below are 30 T cell receptor beta chains from a single sample sequenced in a study of neurological immune-mediated disorders. MiXCR, run by TCRdb on the 5' RACE reads, gives a single entry per CDR3 protein. The table has 25,000 to 35,000 distinct CDR3 sequences, 1.5% seen once. Material for sequencing was PBMCs. These receptors all come from a woman in her twenties or thirties with multiple sclerosis.

The sample holds many counts of this clonotype. V is TRBV20-1 and J is TRBJ1-2, with D possibly TRBD1 on 6 matching bases. Trimming left V 4 bases short and J 5 bases short, with 11 bases between. The CDR3 contains 12 residues. Germline V CDR1 and CDR2: DFQATT, SNEGSKA (reference sequence). CDR3 nucleotides: TGCAGTGCTAAAGGGGGGAGATATGGCTACACCTTC. Its protein is CSAKGGRYGYTF.

This clonotype appeared many times. The rearrangement uses TRBV10-3 and TRBJ1-2; tentative D call: TRBD1 (6 bases). The V gene lost 6 bases and the J gene lost 5 bases, with 19 bases spanning the gap. The CDR3 consists of 15 residues. Germline V gene data show CDR1 as ENHRY and CDR2 as SYGVKD. The CDR3 spells CAISPGGGLLYGYTF. The CDR3 DNA sequence: TGTGCCATCAGCCCGGGCGGGGGGCTCCTGTATGGCTACACCTTC.

This clonotype has ten or more counts. V usage is TRBV7-9 and J usage is TRBJ1-6; D not certain. Trimming pared 3 bases from V and 7 bases from J, leaving 16 bases between. The length of the CDR3 is 16 residues. Germline-derived CDR1 and CDR2 are SEHNR and FQNEAQ (reference sequence). The CDR3 DNA is TGTGCCAGCAGCTTCACGACGGGCTTTTCCAATTCACCCCTCCACTTT. It translates to CASSFTTGFSNSPLHF.

This clonotype was counted at least ten times. V is TRBV4-3 and J is TRBJ1-2; 9 bases are a match to TRBD1. The V and J ends lost 3 bases and 2 bases, in that order; junction bases with no gene match: 7. This CDR3 is built from 16 residues. Germline V CDR1 and CDR2: LGHNA, YSLEER. CDR3 in amino acids: CASSHSPGTGNYGYTF. The CDR3, as DNA: TGCGCCAGCAGCCATAGTCCCGGGACAGGGAACTATGGCTACACCTTC.

This clonotype was counted at least ten times. The chain is built from TRBV20-1 and TRBJ2-1; 10 bases map to TRBD2. Per germline, CDR1 DFQATT and CDR2 SNEGSKA (reference sequence). V gave up 5 bases and J gave up 2 bases; unmatched junction bases: 0. The CDR3 spans 13 residues. DNA of the CDR3: TGCAGTGCTCTAGCGGGGGCCTACAATGAGCAGTTCTTC. It codes for CSALAGAYNEQFF.

This clonotype showed up many times. This sequence joins TRBV13 and TRBJ2-5, with TRBD2 identical over 8 bases. The J segment lost 2 bases and the V segment lost 5 bases, leaving 4 bases of the junction unmatched. CDR3 length: 14 amino acids. Germline V gene sequence: CDR1 PRHDT, CDR2 FYEKMQ (reference sequence). The chain's CDR3 is CASSHGLAQETQYF. CDR3 sequence (DNA): TGTGCCAGCAGCCACGGACTAGCTCAAGAGACCCAGTACTTC.

This clonotype was picked up many times. This chain uses TRBV6-2 or TRBV6-3 with TRBJ1-2, with D possibly TRBD1 on 5 matching bases. The CDR3 sequence is 17 residues long. From germline, CDR1 is MNHEY and CDR2 SVGEGT. V dropped 6 bases and J dropped 6 bases, with 26 bases sitting between them. The CDR3 DNA reads TGTGCCAGCAGCTTCGTAGGGGCAGGGTCGAGAGGGGATGGCTACACCTTC. It encodes CASSFVGAGSRGDGYTF.

In its sample, this clonotype was seen many times. V and J are TRBV10-1 and TRBJ1-4, with 10 bases that match TRBD1. The CDR3 has 13 residues. The trim removed 9 bases at V and 8 bases at J, leaving 6 bases unmatched. From germline, CDR1 is WNHNN and CDR2 SYGVQD (reference sequence). The CDR3 sequence: CASTGTGDEKLFF. CDR3 nucleotide sequence: TGCGCCAGTACCGGGACAGGGGACGAAAAACTGTTTTTT.

In its sample, this clonotype was seen a few times. In nucleotides, the CDR3 is TGTGCAAGTCGCTTAGCGACCCCCCAGGAACCAAGGGATACGCAGTATTTT. Translated: CASRLATPQEPRDTQYF. This chain connects TRBV12-2 to TRBJ2-3; the D call in the table, TRBD1, was not verified against the DNA. TRBV12-2 is a listed pseudogene. CDR3 length: 17 amino acids.

The sample holds many counts of this clonotype. V and J are TRBV6-5 and TRBJ1-6, with TRBD1 as a possible D gene (6 bases). Germline V CDR1 and CDR2: MNHEY, SVGAGI. Between the trimmed V and J ends, which lost 2 bases and 0 bases, there was a span of 17 bases. CDR3 size: 19 residues. The CDR3 is CASSYTWTALSSYNSPLHF. CDR3 bases: TGTGCCAGCAGTTACACATGGACAGCCTTGAGCTCCTATAATTCACCCCTCCACTTT.

This clonotype was seen repeatedly, ten times or more. V gene TRBV20-1 combines with J gene TRBJ1-1; D is unresolved. CDR3 length: 14 amino acids. Between the trimmed V and J ends, which lost 2 bases and 0 bases, there was a span of 10 bases. In germline, CDR1 is DFQATT, CDR2 SNEGSKA (reference sequence). This CDR3 reads CSARTGRMNTEAFF. The CDR3 DNA reads TGCAGTGCTAGAACTGGGAGAATGAACACTGAAGCTTTCTTT.

This clonotype was counted many times. The chain has TRBV18 and TRBJ2-7; 11 bases agree with TRBD2. This CDR3 spans 17 amino acids. CDR1 is KGHSH and CDR2 is LQKENI in the germline V gene. The V and J ends lost 3 bases and 2 bases, in that order; junction bases with no gene match: 9. The CDR3 coding sequence is TGTGCCAGCTCACCCCCCACTAGCGGGGGCCGCGCCTACGAGCAGTACTTC. Protein product: CASSPPTSGGRAYEQYF. Full variable domain (missing parts from reference TRBV18 and TRBJ2-7): NAGVMQNPRHLVRRRGQEARLRCSPMKGHSHVYWYRQLPEEGLKFMVYLQKENIIDESGMPKERFSAEFPKEGPSILRIQQVVRGDSAAYFCASSPPTSGGRAYEQYFGPGTRLTVT.

This clonotype was counted many times. This chain uses TRBV20-1 with TRBJ2-3; 15 nucleotides match TRBD2. The germline V gene has CDR1 DFQATT and CDR2 SNEGSKA (reference sequence). This CDR3 is 14 amino acids long. The V gene end was trimmed by 5 bases and the J gene end by 5 bases; junction bases not matched to a gene: 2. DNA for the CDR3: TGCAGTGCTCGGGGACTAGCGGGGGGAGATACGCAGTATTTT. Protein product: CSARGLAGGDTQYF.

This clonotype was observed many times. The chain couples TRBV12-3 or TRBV12-4 to TRBJ1-4; D is perhaps TRBD1 (5 bases). CDR3 length: 16 amino acids. The V end was cut by 7 bases, the J end by 7 bases, with 22 bases between. The CDR3, as DNA: TGTGCCAGCAACTCCGCCTCTCTCACCGGGGGTGAAAAACTGTTTTTT. Amino acids: CASNSASLTGGEKLFF.

The genes are TRBV2 and TRBJ2-2; either TRBD1 or TRBD2 may fit D (6 bases each). Germline loops: CDR1 SNHLY, CDR2 FYNNEI. The CDR3 is 15 residues long. V lost 2 bases and J lost 6, with 13 bases in between. In DNA form, the CDR3 reads TGTGCCAGCAGTGAAACTAGTGGGGGGCCCGGGGAGCTGTTTTTT. Amino acid sequence: CASSETSGGPGELFF.

In this sample, this clonotype turned up many times. This sequence joins TRBV11-2 and TRBJ2-6; TRBD1 or TRBD2 may be the D gene (5 bases each). The CDR3 runs 15 residues. Germline CDR1 SGHAT, CDR2 FQNNGV. V lost 5 bases, J lost 3 bases, and 11 bases lay in between. CDR3 sequence reads: CASSPGPGGANVLTF. The DNA for the CDR3 is TGTGCCAGCAGCCCGGGACCGGGTGGGGCCAACGTCCTGACTTTC.

There are many counts of this clonotype. V and J are TRBV20-1 and TRBJ2-1; perhaps TRBD2 as D (6 bases). The CDR3 extends over 17 amino acids. Germline V lookup: CDR1 DFQATT, CDR2 SNEGSKA (reference sequence). V shed 0 bases and J shed 0 bases, with 15 bases lying between them. In DNA form, the CDR3 reads TGCAGTGCTAGAGATCATAGCGGAACCATCTCCTACAATGAGCAGTTCTTC. It yields the protein CSARDHSGTISYNEQFF.

This clonotype was seen ten or more times. This chain connects TRBV9 to TRBJ1-4; 7 positions agree with TRBD1. V was pared by 2 bases and J by 7 bases, with 5 bases of the junction left unmatched. The V gene's germline CDR1 is SGDLS and CDR2 YYNGEE. The CDR3 is 14 amino acids. The CDR3 here is CASSVRGQSEKLFF. As DNA, the CDR3 is TGTGCCAGCAGCGTTCGGGGACAGTCTGAAAAACTGTTTTTT.

This clonotype was seen only a few times. V is TRBV11-2 and J is TRBJ1-1; 8 bases align to TRBD1. CDR1 SGHAT and CDR2 FQNNGV come from the germline V gene. V shed 2 bases and J 5 bases; nucleotides not matched to a gene: 7. The CDR3 runs 15 residues. The CDR3 region is CASSLRDRGGTEAFF. For the CDR3, the DNA is TGTGCCAGCAGCTTAAGAGACAGGGGAGGGACTGAAGCTTTCTTT.

This clonotype was observed at least ten times. V and J are TRBV6-2 or TRBV6-3 and TRBJ2-7; TRBD1 is a possible D gene (5 bases). With 2 bases removed from V and 6 bases from J, the gap between germline ends came to 14 bases. The CDR3 is 14 residues long. Germline lookup yields CDR1 MNHEY and CDR2 SVGEGT. The CDR3 spells CASSYNPDTTEQYF. The DNA of the CDR3 is TGTGCCAGCAGTTACAATCCGGACACTACCGAGCAGTACTTC.

This clonotype was detected ten times or more. V is TRBV6-6 and J is TRBJ1-2; the D is unclear. The V end lost 4 bases, the J end lost 0 bases, and 15 bases lay between the germline ends. Germline CDR1 is MNHNY and CDR2 is SVGAGI (reference sequence). The CDR3 runs to 16 residues. CDR3 in DNA: TGTGCCAGCAGTTGGGGTCCACAAGGAGCTAACTATGGCTACACCTTC. Amino acids: CASSWGPQGANYGYTF.

This clonotype was seen at least ten times. V gene TRBV10-3 combines with J gene TRBJ2-5, with TRBD1 matching 8 bases. CDR3 length: 13 amino acids. V dropped 6 bases and J dropped 5; count of bases not matched to a gene: 5. Germline V lookup: CDR1 ENHRY, CDR2 SYGVKD. The CDR3 DNA sequence: TGTGCCATCAGCCAGGACAGGGTGGAGACCCAGTACTTC. Its protein product is CAISQDRVETQYF.

This clonotype came up many times. A much larger clone lies a single base off, so this may be a read error. This CDR3 is missing its conserved last phenylalanine or tryptophan, likely due to a read error. The J gene is TRBJ1-2, the V gene TRBV7-2; D remains ambiguous. V was shortened by 5 bases and J by 5 bases, with 12 bases between the two germline ends. The CDR3 totals 13 residues. Germline V gene sequence: CDR1 SGHTA, CDR2 FQGNSA. The CDR3 region is CASSRDGFYGYTC. The CDR3 region has the DNA TGTGCCAGCAGCCGCGATGGTTTTTATGGCTACACCTGC.

This chain joins TRBV6-2 or TRBV6-3 and TRBJ2-3, with TRBD1 identical over 10 bases. Germline V CDR1 and CDR2: MNHEY, SVGEGT. The trim removed 2 bases at V and 6 bases at J, leaving 2 bases unmatched. CDR3 length: 14 residues. CDR3 sequence (DNA): TGTGCCAGCAGTTACGGGACAGGGGCGGATACGCAGTATTTT. Amino acid sequence: CASSYGTGADTQYF.

This clonotype has at least ten counts. The chain couples TRBV5-1 to TRBJ1-5, with D possibly being TRBD1 (6 bases). CDR3 length: 15 residues. Germline assignment: CDR1 SGHRS and CDR2 YFSETQ. V was pared by 1 base and J by 1 base, with 9 bases between. The CDR3 DNA reads TGCGCCAGCAGCTTGTCAACAGGGAGCAATCAGCCCCAGCATTTT. Translated: CASSLSTGSNQPQHF.

This clonotype has at least ten counts. The chain employs TRBV7-2 and TRBJ2-3; D may correspond to TRBD1 or TRBD2 (5 bases each). This CDR3 spans 12 amino acids. The germline V gene encodes CDR1 SGHTA and CDR2 FQGNSA. V gave up 5 bases and J gave up 8 bases, with 11 bases separating them. In DNA form, the CDR3 reads TGTGCCAGCAGCGAACGGGACCTTACGCAGTATTTT. This sequence encodes CASSERDLTQYF.

This clonotype was counted many times. The CDR3 coding sequence is TGTGCCAGCAGCTTGGACAGGGGTAAGGTCGAGCAGTACTTC. Translating it yields CASSLDRGKVEQYF. The rearrangement joins TRBV5-5 to TRBJ2-7; 7 bases map to TRBD1. Germline V gives CDR1 SGHKS, CDR2 YYEKEE (reference sequence). The V segment lost 0 bases and the J segment 6 bases; nucleotides outside the gene matches: 6. The CDR3 is made up of 14 amino acids. The full variable domain, rest sourced from reference TRBV5-5 and TRBJ2-7, is DAGVTQSPTHLIKTRGQQVTLRCSPISGHKSVSWYQQVLGQGPQFIFQYYEKEERGRGNFPDRFSARQFPNYSSELNVNALLLGDSALYLCASSLDRGKVEQYFGPGTRLTVT.

This clonotype was detected ten times or more. A much larger clone lies a single base off, so this may be a read error. Since no conserved phenylalanine or tryptophan closes the CDR3, a read error is the likely cause. The chain uses TRBV27 and TRBJ1-6, with a possible D match to TRBD1 (5 bases). Trimming stripped 8 bases from V and 7 bases from J, with 15 bases between. CDR3 length: 14 residues. The germline CDR1 and CDR2 sequences are MNHEY and SMNVEV (reference sequence). The CDR3 reads CASAAGVPNSPLHC. The CDR3 region has the DNA TGTGCCAGCGCCGCGGGGGTGCCCAATTCACCCCTCCACTGT.

At least ten counts were recorded for this clonotype. The rearrangement joins TRBV4-2 to TRBJ2-7; TRBD1 matches at 8 bases. This CDR3 comprises 14 residues. Germline values: CDR1 LGHNA, CDR2 YNFKEQ. Trimming at V came to 4 bases and at J to 4 bases, leaving 6 bases not matched to a gene. CDR3 DNA sequence: TGTGCCAGCAGCCCAGACAGGGGTGGGTACGAGCAGTACTTC. It translates to CASSPDRGGYEQYF.

This clonotype was seen at least ten times. The J gene is TRBJ1-3, the V gene TRBV12-3 or TRBV12-4; no definite D call. The CDR3 covers 13 residues. Trimming stripped 3 bases from V and 4 bases from J, with 7 bases between. The CDR3 region has the DNA TGTGCCAGCAGTTTTTATTCCGGAAACACCATATATTTT. It yields the protein CASSFYSGNTIYF.